This T cell receptor (beta chain) was obtained from a study of T cell responses to AZD1222 COVID-19 vaccine (dated by TCRdb to the early 2020s). About the study as a whole: A total of over 230 trial participants underwent TCR sequencing, of whom 207 received two doses of AZD1222 and some 25 received two doses of the MenACWY control vaccine. Trial participants were enrolled into age subgroups of 18-55, 56-69 and 70-plus years, which contained around 150, 29 and 61 TCR-sequenced participants, respectively. Results and caveats for the whole study, not just this receptor: The 56-69-year group was small, and its depth increase did not reach significance, likely because of low power. CD4 TCRs associated with the vaccine covered the entire spike protein, and the dominant responses were in regions 160-218 and 743-854. No day 14 peak-response samples were available, so repertoires were characterized only after the peak T cell response. Reportedly, almost half of the unique spike-specific TCRs recognized epitopes lying outside the regions that are mutated in the B.1.351 and B.1.1.7 variants. Only a handful of AZD1222 recipients were SARS-CoV-2 seropositive at baseline, limiting conclusions about previously exposed vaccinees. Participants were mostly white British and included more females than males, and it was suggested by the authors that clonal diversity may have been underestimated. A significant rise in spike-specific TCR breadth and depth was observed after two AZD1222 doses relative to day 0 and relative to MenACWY recipients.

About this clone: No cognate antigen has been identified for it. The sample holds no much larger clone one base away, and base qualities are not on file.

The CDR3 regions of human TCRbeta chains were analyzed by immunosequencing. Concerning the study's data processing: Repertoire TCRs were matched against a reference library of SARS-CoV-2-specific TCRs generated with the MIRA antigen-specificity platform. Breadth was defined as the fraction of unique TCRs that were SARS-CoV-2-associated, and depth was defined as the fraction of total T cells that were SARS-CoV-2-associated. Using the MIRA data, each spike-specific TCR was mapped to the spike region that the TCR reacts to and placed in a CD4 or CD8 class. Log10-transformed breadth and depth values were compared by one-way ANOVA with Sidak's multiple comparisons tests. This is the immuneACCESS table as TCRdb keeps it, with only in-frame sequences that have V and J called. A part of the clones is gone; compared with another copy, unresolved V genes explain less than half, and the rest is unexplained. V, J and clone size derive from that table, while D and trimming were established from the DNA sequence. For this sample there are 150,000 to 180,000 clones; 80% to 90% appear just once. In total, the top ten clones hold about 5.5% of the sample.

Taken with the paper, the label for time point translates to: baseline before first vaccination. This sample's treatment or condition label indicates: meningococcal conjugate vaccine given as trial control. Vaccinee samples came from UK trials COV001 and COV002, including a single-blind randomized controlled phase 2/3 trial of AZD1222 (ChAdOx1 nCoV-19) in healthy adults. For TCRbeta chain sequencing, PBMC samples from trial participants were taken at day 0 and at day 28 after the second dose. The CDR3 numbers 14 residues from cysteine through phenylalanine. Just the 42-base CDR3 DNA is kept, in frame starting at base 1. CDR1 LNHDA and CDR2 SQIVND were looked up in the germline V gene (reference sequence). From V the trimming removes 7 bases and from J it removes 2 bases, while the gene matches leave 5 bases of the junction unaccounted for.

The TCR sequence derives from an adult in good health. Sample: peripheral blood, taken on day 0 of MenACWY control vaccination. The sequence joins TRBV19 to TRBJ1-5, with 7 bases in between that match TRBD1. The DNA is TGTGCCAGTACCCCAGGACAGGGCAATCAGCCCCAGCATTTT. Its protein reads: CASTPGQGNQPQHF.